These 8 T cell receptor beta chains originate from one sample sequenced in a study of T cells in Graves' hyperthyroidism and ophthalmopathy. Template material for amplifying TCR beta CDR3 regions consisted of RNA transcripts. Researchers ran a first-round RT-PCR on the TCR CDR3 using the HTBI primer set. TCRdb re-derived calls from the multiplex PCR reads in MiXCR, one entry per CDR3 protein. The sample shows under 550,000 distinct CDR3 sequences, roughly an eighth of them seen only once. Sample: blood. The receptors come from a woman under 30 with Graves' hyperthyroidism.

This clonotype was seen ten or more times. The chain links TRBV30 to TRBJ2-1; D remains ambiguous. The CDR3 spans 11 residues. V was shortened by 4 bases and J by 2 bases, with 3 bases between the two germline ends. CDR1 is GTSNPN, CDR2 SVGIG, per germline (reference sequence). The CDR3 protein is CAWTTYNEQFF. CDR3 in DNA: TGTGCCTGGACAACCTACAATGAGCAGTTCTTC.

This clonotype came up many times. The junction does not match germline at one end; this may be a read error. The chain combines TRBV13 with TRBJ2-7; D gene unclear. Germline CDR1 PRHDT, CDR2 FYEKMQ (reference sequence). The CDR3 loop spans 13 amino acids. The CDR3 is CASSLEGVYGQYF. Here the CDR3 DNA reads TGTGCCAGCAGCTTAGAGGGCGTCTACGGGCAGTACTTC.

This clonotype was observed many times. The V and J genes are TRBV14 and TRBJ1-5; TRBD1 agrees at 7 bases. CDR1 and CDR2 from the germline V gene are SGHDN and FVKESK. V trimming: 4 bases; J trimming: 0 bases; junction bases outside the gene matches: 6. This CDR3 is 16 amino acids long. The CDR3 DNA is TGTGCCAGCAGCCCGTCGGGACAGCATAGCAATCAGCCCCAGCATTTT. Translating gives CASSPSGQHSNQPQHF.

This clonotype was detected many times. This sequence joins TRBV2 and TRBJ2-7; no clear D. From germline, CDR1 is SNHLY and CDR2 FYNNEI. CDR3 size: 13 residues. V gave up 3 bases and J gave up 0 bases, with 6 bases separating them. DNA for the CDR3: TGTGCCAGCAGTGACGGTCTCTCCTACGAGCAGTACTTC. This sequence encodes CASSDGLSYEQYF.

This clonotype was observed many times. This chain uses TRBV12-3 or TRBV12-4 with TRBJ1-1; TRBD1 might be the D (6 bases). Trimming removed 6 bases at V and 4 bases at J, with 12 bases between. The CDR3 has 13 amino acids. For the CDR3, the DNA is TGTGCCAGCAGATACAGGGTTCCCACTGAAGCTTTCTTT. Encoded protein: CASRYRVPTEAFF.

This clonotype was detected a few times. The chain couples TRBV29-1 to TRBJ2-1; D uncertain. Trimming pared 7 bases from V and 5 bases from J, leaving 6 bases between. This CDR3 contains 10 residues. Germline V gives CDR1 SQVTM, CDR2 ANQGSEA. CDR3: CSGRNNEQFF. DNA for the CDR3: TGCAGCGGGAGAAACAATGAGCAGTTCTTC.

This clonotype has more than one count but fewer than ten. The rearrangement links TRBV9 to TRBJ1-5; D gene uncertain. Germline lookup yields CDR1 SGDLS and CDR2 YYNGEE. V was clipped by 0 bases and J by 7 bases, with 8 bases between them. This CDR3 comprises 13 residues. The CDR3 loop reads CASSVVPGQPQHF. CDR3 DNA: TGTGCCAGCAGCGTAGTCCCTGGACAGCCCCAGCATTTT. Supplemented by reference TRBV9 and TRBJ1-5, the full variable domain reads DSGVTQTPKHLITATGQRVTLRCSPRSGDLSVYWYQQSLDQGLQFLIQYYNGEERAKGNILERFSAQQFPDLHSELNLSSLELGDSALYFCASSVVPGQPQHFGDGTRLSIL.

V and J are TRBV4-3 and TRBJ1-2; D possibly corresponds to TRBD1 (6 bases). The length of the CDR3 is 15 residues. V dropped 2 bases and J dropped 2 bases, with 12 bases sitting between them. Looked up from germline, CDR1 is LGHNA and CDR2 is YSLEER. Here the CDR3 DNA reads TGCGCCAGCAGCCAACAGTCGACAGGAAACTATGGCTACACCTTC. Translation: CASSQQSTGNYGYTF.